Shown below are 12 T cell receptor beta chains from a single sample sequenced in a study of cytomegalovirus exposure and HLA in healthy donors. Use of 60 Vbeta and 13 Jbeta primers characterized the PCR. The repertoire was sequenced with immunoSEQ multiplex PCR; TCRdb's copy has only in-frame clones and lacks some. The data hold 140,000 to 150,000 clones, with around four fifths observed a single time. Sequences were obtained from PBMCs. The receptors shown here come from a male donor in good health and CMV-seronegative.

V and J are TRBV5-1 and TRBJ2-1, with 11 bases that match TRBD2. CDR3 length: 15 amino acids. The trim removed 1 base at V and 8 bases at J, leaving 5 bases unmatched. Germline assignment: CDR1 SGHRS and CDR2 YFSETQ. Here the CDR3 reads CASSLRVAGGDEQFF. Here the CDR3 DNA reads TGCGCCAGCAGCTTGCGGGTAGCGGGGGGGGATGAGCAGTTCTTC.

The rearrangement uses TRBV5-6 and TRBJ2-5, with 10 positions matching TRBD2. This CDR3 is built from 16 residues. The J segment lost 2 bases and the V segment lost 1 base, leaving 5 bases of the junction unmatched. CDR1 and CDR2 (germline): SGHDT, YYEEEE. The CDR3 sequence is CASSLFSGGSQETQYF. The CDR3 nucleotides are TGTGCCAGCAGCTTGTTTAGCGGGGGGTCTCAAGAGACCCAGTACTTC.

Remarks on this clone: This CDR3 is also generated by other DNA sequences in the sample. The chain links TRBV30 to TRBJ1-2, with TRBD1 identical over 8 bases. The V gene's germline CDR1 is GTSNPN and CDR2 SVGIG (reference sequence). The V segment lost 4 bases and the J segment 8 bases; nucleotides outside the gene matches: 12. The CDR3 contains 14 residues. CDR3 in DNA: TGTGCCTGGAACTACGGACAGGGAGTACGAGGCTACACCTTC. Translated: CAWNYGQGVRGYTF.

The chain combines TRBV6-1 with TRBJ1-1, with D unresolved. Trimming removed 4 bases at V and 3 bases at J, with 15 bases between. The CDR3 totals 15 residues. Looked up from germline, CDR1 is MNHNS and CDR2 is SASEGT. CDR3 loop: CASSVWHRGDTEAFF. Written as DNA, the CDR3 is TGTGCCAGCAGTGTGTGGCACCGCGGGGACACTGAAGCTTTCTTT.

The chain couples TRBV4-1 to TRBJ2-7, with TRBD1 matching over 10 bases. The V gene's germline CDR1 is MGHRA and CDR2 YSYEKL. The CDR3 is 16 residues long. Trimming at V came to 1 base and at J to 4 bases, leaving 7 bases not matched to a gene. CDR3 in amino acids: CASSQAPGQGMYEQYF. The CDR3 coding sequence is TGCGCCAGCAGCCAAGCCCCGGGACAGGGGATGTACGAGCAGTACTTC.

The chain is built from TRBV30 and TRBJ1-1, with 10 nucleotides matching TRBD1. The CDR3 spans 15 residues. Germline lookup yields CDR1 GTSNPN and CDR2 SVGIG (reference sequence). Unmatched junction bases numbered 6, after V lost 2 bases and J lost 3 bases. The CDR3, as DNA: TGTGCCTGGAGTATTTTTGGGACAGGGGACACTGAAGCTTTCTTT. Translation gives CAWSIFGTGDTEAFF.

The genes are TRBV2 and TRBJ2-1, with 10 bases identical to TRBD2. The CDR3 has 17 residues. The germline V gene has CDR1 SNHLY and CDR2 FYNNEI. With V trimmed by 5 bases and J by 12 bases, 19 bases remained unmatched. The CDR3 DNA reads TGTGCCAGCAGTCGTGCGACTAGCGGGCCAACAACCGGTGGGCAGTTCTTC. Its translation is CASSRATSGPTTGGQFF.

V and J are TRBV30 and TRBJ2-3, with 7 bases that match TRBD2. Germline-derived CDR1 and CDR2 are GTSNPN and SVGIG (reference sequence). The CDR3 is 13 residues long. The V gene end was trimmed by 8 bases and the J gene end by 2 bases; junction bases not matched to a gene: 7. The CDR3 loop is CATAGRPTDTQYF. The CDR3 bases are TGTGCCACAGCCGGGAGGCCCACAGATACGCAGTATTTT. The variable domain in full, with the rest retrieved from reference TRBV30 and TRBJ2-3, is SQTIHQWPATLVQPVGSPLSLECTVEGTSNPNLYWYRQAAGRGLQLLFYSVGIGQISSEVPQNLSASRPQDRQFILSSKKLLLSDSGFYLCATAGRPTDTQYFGPGTRLTVL.

As for this clone: Other DNA sequences of this sample code for an identical CDR3. The V and J genes are TRBV9 and TRBJ1-5, with D hard to call. Trimming pared 4 bases from V and 2 bases from J, leaving 10 bases between. The CDR3 has 14 residues. Per the germline V gene, CDR1 is SGDLS and CDR2 is YYNGEE. The CDR3 bases are TGTGCCAGCAGCCCGGGAGGCGGCAATCAGCCCCAGCATTTT. Translating gives CASSPGGGNQPQHF.

The genes are TRBV19 and TRBJ2-3; D is possibly TRBD2 (6 bases). CDR3 length: 16 residues. The V and J ends lost 3 bases and 2 bases respectively, with 15 bases between them. Per germline, CDR1 LNHDA and CDR2 SQIVND (reference sequence). The CDR3 loop reads CASSIQGGWATDTQYF. The CDR3, as DNA: TGTGCCAGTAGTATTCAGGGAGGCTGGGCCACAGATACGCAGTATTTT.

The rearrangement links TRBV18 to TRBJ2-7; D gene uncertain. The CDR3 sequence is 16 residues long. V lost 2 bases, J lost 5 bases, and 19 bases lay in between. The germline gives CDR1 KGHSH, CDR2 LQKENI. This CDR3 is CASSPYRQVMANEQYF. CDR3 coding DNA: TGTGCCAGCTCACCATATCGGCAGGTGATGGCAAACGAGCAGTACTTC.

The chain uses TRBV30 and TRBJ2-1, with D perhaps TRBD1 (6 bases). Germline assignment: CDR1 GTSNPN and CDR2 SVGIG (reference sequence). Trimming pared 3 bases from V and 4 bases from J, leaving 13 bases between. The CDR3 runs 14 residues. In DNA, the CDR3 is TGTGCCTGGAGCCTAGGACAGCTATACAATGAGCAGTTCTTC. Its translation: CAWSLGQLYNEQFF.